A selection of T cell receptor beta chains follows, all from one sample in a study of T cell repertoires and Cas9 in healthy adults. Sequencing used immunoSEQ multiplex PCR; TCRdb keeps in-frame clones, though not all of them. The sample has about 15,000 clones, roughly 89% seen once. Specimen: Tregs (CD4+, CD25+, CD127-, CD137-, CD154-) from PBMCs; culture status not recorded. Source of these receptors: a human donor in good health. Both conserved end residues are part of each CDR3. D genes are given only for firm matches. Size tells how often a clone was seen (once, few, many) or the class of an expanded clone, and some rows leave it out.

V,J,size,D,DNA,CDR3
TRBV5-4,TRBJ2-7,once,TRBD2,TGTGCCAGCAGCTCCAAGGGACTAGCGGGGACCAACTCCTACGAGCAGTACTTC,CASSSKGLAGTNSYEQYF
TRBV10-3,TRBJ2-1,.,TRBD1,TGTGCCATCACCCGGACAGGGAGTTGGTCCAATGAGCAGTTCTTC,CAITRTGSWSNEQFF
TRBV5-1,TRBJ1-1,.,.,TGCGCCAGCAGCAGCGGGACGCAGTCAAGCTTTGAAGCTTTCTTT,CASSSGTQSSFEAFF
TRBV7-2,TRBJ2-5,.,.,TGTGCCAGCAGCTTAGTCCGGGAGACCCAGTACTTC,CASSLVRETQYF
TRBV5-5,TRBJ2-5,.,TRBD2,TGTGCCAGCACAGAGCGGGGGGGCCTAGAGACCCAGTACTTC,CASTERGGLETQYF
TRBV2,TRBJ1-1,.,.,TGTGCCAGCAGGCTCACATGGAACACTGAAGCTTTCTTT,CASRLTWNTEAFF
TRBV19,TRBJ2-5,.,TRBD2,TGTGCCAGTAGTTACAGCGGGGGGGCGGGCGAGACCCAGTACTTC,CASSYSGGAGETQYF
TRBV19,TRBJ1-6,.,.,TGTGCCAGTAGTTTCTCGGGCCAGTCACCCCTCCACTTT,CASSFSGQSPLHF
TRBV25-1,TRBJ2-7,.,.,TGTGCCAGCAGTTGGCTCCAAAACTACGAGCAGTACTTC,CASSWLQNYEQYF
TRBV5-1,TRBJ2-1,.,.,TGCGCCAGCAGCCGTCGGACAGCCTCCTACAATGAGCAGTTCTTC,CASSRRTASYNEQFF
TRBV7-9,TRBJ1-4,.,.,TGTGCCAGCAGCTTCGGACAGTTTGAAAAACTGTTTTTT,CASSFGQFEKLFF
TRBV11-2,TRBJ2-4,.,.,TGTGCCAGCAGCCTTTCCCGGGCAATTCTAGCCAAAAACATTCAGTACTTC,CASSLSRAILAKNIQYF
TRBV5-1,TRBJ1-1,.,TRBD1,TGCGCCAGCAGCCAACGGACAGGGAGTGTAGCTGAAGCTTTCTTT,CASSQRTGSVAEAFF
TRBV11-3,TRBJ2-3,.,TRBD2,TGTGCCAGCAGCCCAGGACTAGCGGGGGGGCCCCGTACGCAGTATTTT,CASSPGLAGGPRTQYF
TRBV5-1,TRBJ1-2,.,.,TGCGCCAGCAGCGGGGGTTTCCTGAACTATGGCTACACCTTC,CASSGGFLNYGYTF
TRBV18,TRBJ1-1,.,.,TGTGCCAGCTCGGGGGGGCCGTCACAGGCTTTCTTT,CASSGGPSQAFF
TRBV11-2,TRBJ2-4,.,.,TGTGCCAGCAGCTTAGAGGTCCAGGGGCAGGTCGGCAAAAACATTCAGTACTTC,CASSLEVQGQVGKNIQYF
TRBV11-2,TRBJ2-7,.,.,TGTGCCAGCAGCCCGAGGACGAACTCCTACGAGCAGTACTTC,CASSPRTNSYEQYF
TRBV5-4,TRBJ1-2,.,.,TGTGCCAGCAGCCGACTGGGGACGGGTGGCTACACCTTC,CASSRLGTGGYTF
TRBV6-1,TRBJ1-1,.,.,TGTGCCAGCAGTGCCCTGGACAGTTTTGAAGCTTTCTTT,CASSALDSFEAFF
TRBV7-9,TRBJ2-1,once,TRBD2,TGTGCCAGTCAGCGGGGGGAAAATGAGCAGTTCTTC,CASQRGENEQFF
TRBV2,TRBJ1-4,.,TRBD1,TGTGCCAGCAGAATGGACATAGACAGGGGTTCTAATGAAAAACTGTTTTTT,CASRMDIDRGSNEKLFF
TRBV5-1,TRBJ1-4,.,.,TGCGCCAGCAGCTTGGGACGGAACCTTGGGGACGTAAAACTGTTTTTT,CASSLGRNLGDVKLFF
TRBV14,TRBJ2-3,.,.,TGTGCCAGCAGCCTCTTTTCAGTAGATACGCAGTATTTT,CASSLFSVDTQYF
TRBV2,TRBJ2-3,.,.,TGTGCCACCCAGGCATATCAGACGCAGTATTTT,CATQAYQTQYF
TRBV7-3,TRBJ2-5,.,TRBD2,TGTGCCAGCAGCTTGCAGCGGGGGCCGCAAGAGACCCAGTACTTC,CASSLQRGPQETQYF
TRBV6-5,TRBJ1-1,.,.,TGTGCCATCAGTGAGTGGGGAACTGAAGCTTTCTTT,CAISEWGTEAFF
TRBV18,TRBJ1-2,.,.,TGTGCCAGCTCACTCGACGGCACTATCTATGGCTACACCTTC,CASSLDGTIYGYTF
TRBV5-4,TRBJ2-5,.,.,TGTGCCAGCAGCTGGAGGGACAGACAAGAGACCCAGTACTTC,CASSWRDRQETQYF
TRBV30,TRBJ1-1,.,.,TGTGCCTGGAGTGTGGGTGCTGACACTGAAGCTTTCTTT,CAWSVGADTEAFF
TRBV28,TRBJ1-5,.,.,TGTGCCAGCAGTTTTCATTCAGACAGTCAGCCCCAGCATTTT,CASSFHSDSQPQHF
TRBV6-1,TRBJ1-5,.,TRBD1,TGTGCCAGCAGTGAGAGATTTATGGGACAGGGGAATCAGCCCCAGCATTTT,CASSERFMGQGNQPQHF
TRBV7-9,TRBJ1-6,.,TRBD1,TGTGCCAGCAGCTTATTCGGACAGGGGGATTCACCCCTCCACTTT,CASSLFGQGDSPLHF
TRBV7-8,TRBJ2-3,few,.,TGTGCCAGCAGCTTAGTTTTGCCAGATACGCAGTATTTT,CASSLVLPDTQYF
TRBV19,TRBJ2-4,.,TRBD1,TGTGCCAGTAGTATTAGGGACAGGGGTCCGGTAGCCAAAAACATTCAGTACTTC,CASSIRDRGPVAKNIQYF
TRBV5-5,TRBJ1-5,.,.,TGTGCCAGCAGCTTGGTGGGGGATCAGCCCCAGCATTTT,CASSLVGDQPQHF
TRBV28,TRBJ1-2,once,.,TGTGCCAGCAGTTCAGGGGCCGCTCCCCCCTACACCTTC,CASSSGAAPPYTF
TRBV6-5,TRBJ2-7,.,.,TGTGCCAGCAGAACATGGGACCGCCTTCACGAGCAGTACTTC,CASRTWDRLHEQYF
TRBV27,TRBJ2-2,.,.,TGTGCCAGCAGTTTATCTTGGTTCCTGATGAACACCGGGGAGCTGTTTTTT,CASSLSWFLMNTGELFF
TRBV2,TRBJ2-2,.,.,TGTGCCAGCAGTGAAAAGTCACTCGTAACCGGGGAGCTGTTTTTT,CASSEKSLVTGELFF
TRBV18,TRBJ1-1,.,.,TGTGCCAGCTCAATGACAGAGAACACTGAAGCTTTCTTT,CASSMTENTEAFF
TRBV11-2,TRBJ2-7,.,.,TGTGCCAGCAGCTTAGGAAGGCGGCATTACGAGCAGTACTTC,CASSLGRRHYEQYF
TRBV19,TRBJ2-3,.,.,TGTGCCAGTACAACAACTTGGGGTACAGATACGCAGTATTTT,CASTTTWGTDTQYF
TRBV19,TRBJ1-3,.,.,TGTGCCAGTAGTCCGTGGGACCCACAATCTGGAAACACCATATATTTT,CASSPWDPQSGNTIYF
TRBV4-1,TRBJ2-6,.,TRBD1,TGCGCCAGCAGCTGGGACTCAGGGACAGGGGGGGCTGGGGCCAACGTCCTGACTTTC,CASSWDSGTGGAGANVLTF
TRBV27,TRBJ1-2,.,.,TGTGCCAGCAGTTTACAGAGCCTGGGCTATGGCTACACCTTC,CASSLQSLGYGYTF
TRBV12-5,TRBJ1-2,.,.,TGTGCTAGTGGTCCAGAACCGACAGGAGTACTTTATGGCTACACCTTC,CASGPEPTGVLYGYTF
TRBV7-9,TRBJ1-6,.,TRBD1,TGTGCCAGCAGCTCGGGACAGGGGGCACCCCTCCACTTT,CASSSGQGAPLHF
TRBV7-6,TRBJ2-3,.,TRBD2,TGTGCCAGCAGCCTAAGCGGGGGTAGGGCCCCCACAGATACGCAGTATTTT,CASSLSGGRAPTDTQYF
TRBV27,TRBJ1-1,.,.,TGTGCCAGCAGTTTTCGGTTTTTAGGGCTGAGCACTGAAGCTTTCTTT,CASSFRFLGLSTEAFF
TRBV28,TRBJ2-3,.,TRBD1,TGTGCCAGCAGTTTGACAGGGGGCGCATGGGCGCAGTATTTT,CASSLTGGAWAQYF